The T cell receptor (beta chain) under discussion was sequenced for a study of CD8 T cells in Susac syndrome. Germline values: CDR1 SGHAT, CDR2 FQDESV (reference sequence). V lost 5 bases and J lost 6; bases outside the gene matches: 9. This CDR3 comprises 14 residues. Reverse transcription of roughly 0.5 to 1 ug RNA was carried out with random hexamers. In TCRdb, the immunoSEQ multiplex PCR reads were re-called with MiXCR into one record per CDR3 protein. The profile shows approximately 260,000 distinct CDR3 sequences, about 95% of them singletons. This receptor was obtained from a human donor with Susac syndrome. This sequence joins TRBV11-1 and TRBJ1-2; 7 bases align to TRBD1. Sequenced material: CD4+ T cells from PBMCs. The CDR3 here is CASSDRGTGDGYTF. In DNA form, the CDR3 reads TGTGCCAGCAGCGACAGAGGAACAGGGGATGGCTACACCTTC. Full variable domain (missing parts from reference TRBV11-1 and TRBJ1-2): EAEVAQSPRYKITEKSQAVAFWCDPISGHATLYWYRQILGQGPELLVQFQDESVVDDSQLPKDRFSAERLKGVDSTLKIQPAELGDSAMYLCASSDRGTGDGYTFGSGTRLTVV.